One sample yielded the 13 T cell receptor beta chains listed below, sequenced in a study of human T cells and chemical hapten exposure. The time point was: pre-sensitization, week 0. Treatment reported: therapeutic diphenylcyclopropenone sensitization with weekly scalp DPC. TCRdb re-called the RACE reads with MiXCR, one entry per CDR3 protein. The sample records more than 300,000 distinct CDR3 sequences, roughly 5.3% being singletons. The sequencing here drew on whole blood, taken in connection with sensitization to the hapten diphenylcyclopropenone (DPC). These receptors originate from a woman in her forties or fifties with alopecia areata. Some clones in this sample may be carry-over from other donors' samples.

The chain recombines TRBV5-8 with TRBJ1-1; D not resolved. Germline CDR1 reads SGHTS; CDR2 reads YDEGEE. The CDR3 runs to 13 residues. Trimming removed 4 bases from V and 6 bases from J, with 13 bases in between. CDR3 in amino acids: CASSPPGKAEAFF. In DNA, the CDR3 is TGTGCCAGCAGCCCGCCTGGGAAGGCTGAAGCTTTCTTT.

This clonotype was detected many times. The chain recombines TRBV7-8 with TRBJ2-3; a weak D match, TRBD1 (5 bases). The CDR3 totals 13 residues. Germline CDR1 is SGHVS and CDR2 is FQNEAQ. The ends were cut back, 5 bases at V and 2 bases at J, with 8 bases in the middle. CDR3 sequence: CASSPGATDTQYF. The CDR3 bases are TGTGCCAGCAGCCCTGGGGCCACAGATACGCAGTATTTT.

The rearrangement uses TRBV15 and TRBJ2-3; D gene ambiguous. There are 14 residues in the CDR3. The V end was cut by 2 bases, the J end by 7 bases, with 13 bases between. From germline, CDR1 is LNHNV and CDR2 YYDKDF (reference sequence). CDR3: CATSRTSPRHTQYF. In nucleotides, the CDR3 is TGTGCCACCAGCAGAACCTCCCCGCGTCATACGCAGTATTTT. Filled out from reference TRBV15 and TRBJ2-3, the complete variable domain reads DAMVIQNPRYQVTQFGKPVTLSCSQTLNHNVMYWYQQKSSQAPKLLFHYYDKDFNNEADTPDNFQSRRPNTSFCFLDIRSPGLGDTAMYLCATSRTSPRHTQYFGPGTRLTVL.

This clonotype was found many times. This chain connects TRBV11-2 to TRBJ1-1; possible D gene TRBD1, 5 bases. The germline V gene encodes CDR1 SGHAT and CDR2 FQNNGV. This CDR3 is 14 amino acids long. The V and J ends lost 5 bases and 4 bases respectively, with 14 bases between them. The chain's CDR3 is CASSPRGGSTEAFF. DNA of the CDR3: TGTGCCAGCAGCCCCCGCGGGGGTAGCACTGAAGCTTTCTTT.

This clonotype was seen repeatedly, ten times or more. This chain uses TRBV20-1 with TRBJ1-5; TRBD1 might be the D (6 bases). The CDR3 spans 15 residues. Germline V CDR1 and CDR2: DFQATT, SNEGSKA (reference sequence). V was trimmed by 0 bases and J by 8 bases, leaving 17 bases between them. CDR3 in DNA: TGCAGTGCTAGAGAACCGGGGGCCACGGGGGAGCCCCAGCATTTT. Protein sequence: CSAREPGATGEPQHF.

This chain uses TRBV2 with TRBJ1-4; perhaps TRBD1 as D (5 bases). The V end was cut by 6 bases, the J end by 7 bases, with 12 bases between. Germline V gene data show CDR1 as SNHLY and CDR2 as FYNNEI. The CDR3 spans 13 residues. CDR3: CASRPGLGEKLFF. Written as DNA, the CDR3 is TGTGCCAGCAGGCCAGGGCTGGGTGAAAAACTGTTTTTT.

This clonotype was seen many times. The CDR3 DNA follows: TGCAGTGCTAGAGAAGACGCCCAGGGCACAGATACGCAGTATTTT. This codes for CSAREDAQGTDTQYF. The chain couples TRBV20-1 to TRBJ2-3; D gene ambiguous. The germline V gene encodes CDR1 DFQATT and CDR2 SNEGSKA (reference sequence). V lost 0 bases and J lost 1, with 11 bases in between. The CDR3 sequence is 15 residues long.

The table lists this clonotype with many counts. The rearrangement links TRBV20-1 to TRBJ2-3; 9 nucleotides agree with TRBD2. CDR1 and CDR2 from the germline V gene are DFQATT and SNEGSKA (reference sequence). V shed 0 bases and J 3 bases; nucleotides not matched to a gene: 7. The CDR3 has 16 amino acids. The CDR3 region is CSARDSLAGQTDTQYF. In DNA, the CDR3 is TGCAGTGCTAGAGATAGCCTAGCGGGACAGACAGATACGCAGTATTTT.

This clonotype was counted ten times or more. The CDR3 nucleotides are TGTGCCAGCAGCATCAAAGCGGGAGACATAGATACGCAGTATTTT. Protein sequence: CASSIKAGDIDTQYF. The J gene is TRBJ2-3, the V gene TRBV7-2; 8 bases match TRBD2. The germline gives CDR1 SGHTA, CDR2 FQGNSA. J gave up 5 bases and V 5 bases, and 9 bases lay outside the gene matches. There are 15 residues in the CDR3.

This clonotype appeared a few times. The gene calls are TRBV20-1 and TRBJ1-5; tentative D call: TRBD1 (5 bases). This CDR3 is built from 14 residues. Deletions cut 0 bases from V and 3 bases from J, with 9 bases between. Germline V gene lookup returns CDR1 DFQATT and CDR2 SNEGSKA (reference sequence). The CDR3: CSARDGGYNQPQHF. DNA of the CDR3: TGCAGTGCTAGAGATGGGGGTTACAATCAGCCCCAGCATTTT.

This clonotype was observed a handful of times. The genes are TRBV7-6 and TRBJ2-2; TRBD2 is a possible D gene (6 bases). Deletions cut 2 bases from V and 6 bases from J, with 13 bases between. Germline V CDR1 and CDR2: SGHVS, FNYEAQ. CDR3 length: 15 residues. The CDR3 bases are TGTGCCAGCAGCTTAAAGGGACTTGGGTCCGGGGAGCTGTTTTTT. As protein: CASSLKGLGSGELFF.

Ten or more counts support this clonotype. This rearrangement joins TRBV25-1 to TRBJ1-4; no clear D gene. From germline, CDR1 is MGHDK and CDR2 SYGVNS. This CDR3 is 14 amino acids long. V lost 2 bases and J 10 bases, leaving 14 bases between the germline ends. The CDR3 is CASSEVAPRPKLFF. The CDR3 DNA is TGTGCCAGCAGTGAAGTAGCCCCACGACCAAAACTGTTTTTT.

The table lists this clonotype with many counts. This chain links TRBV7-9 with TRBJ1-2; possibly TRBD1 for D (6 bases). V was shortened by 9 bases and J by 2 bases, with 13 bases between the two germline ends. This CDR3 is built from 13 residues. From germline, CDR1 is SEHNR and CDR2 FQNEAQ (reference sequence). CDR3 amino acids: CASRGIQNYGYTF. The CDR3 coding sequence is TGTGCCAGTAGGGGGATACAGAACTATGGCTACACCTTC.